This T cell receptor beta chain was documented in a study of shared clonotypes between healthy human individuals. Findings of the study overall: Researchers sampled only blood; tissue repertoires likely differ.

In the sorted-subset replicate PCRs, 200 ng DNA, 25,000 to 30,000 T cell genomes, was used. TCRdb keeps only in-frame clones here, not all; method: immunoSEQ multiplex PCR. The table has over a million clones, approximately 80% seen once. A note on this clone: Its antigen is not known.

V was trimmed by 5 bases and J by 2 bases, leaving 7 bases between them. The CDR3 is 13 residues long. Germline V gene sequence: CDR1 SGHTA, CDR2 FQGTGA. The source is a man younger than 35 in good health. Some clones in this sample may be carry-over from other donors' samples. The sequenced material came from memory CD4+ T cells from PBMCs. Regarding subset: CD45RA-negative fraction. The chain employs TRBV7-3 and TRBJ1-3; no reliable D call. CDR3 nucleotide sequence: TGTGCCAGCAGCGCGCAACCTGGAAACACCATATATTTT. It yields the protein CASSAQPGNTIYF. Based on the CDR3 plus reference TRBV7-3 and TRBJ1-3, the full variable domain is GAGVSQTPSNKVTEKGKYVELRCDPISGHTALYWYRQSLGQGPEFLIYFQGTGAADDSGLPNDRFFAVRPEGSVSTLKIQRTERGDSAVYLCASSAQPGNTIYFGEGSWLTVV.